These 14 T cell receptor beta chains originate from one sample sequenced in a study of blood T cell repertoires in COVID-19. Only in-frame clones appear in the TCRdb table, and some are missing; sequencing was by immunoSEQ multiplex PCR. The table lists 200,000 to 250,000 clones, around 81% of them singletons. Sequencing was performed on peripheral blood. The receptors originated from a woman older than 75 with COVID-19, enrolled during active disease.

The chain employs TRBV30 and TRBJ1-2; unclear D gene. V dropped 2 bases and J dropped 1 base, with 11 bases sitting between them. CDR1 and CDR2 from the germline V gene are GTSNPN and SVGIG (reference sequence). This CDR3 has 14 residues. The CDR3 bases are TGTGCCTGGAGTACCCGCTCGGGTAACTATGGCTACACCTTC. Translation gives CAWSTRSGNYGYTF.

The chain joins TRBV4-2 to TRBJ2-5; a weak D match, TRBD1 (5 bases). From germline, CDR1 is LGHNA and CDR2 YNFKEQ. Trimming stripped 0 bases from V and 3 bases from J, with 14 bases between. The CDR3 consists of 16 residues. The CDR3 DNA sequence: TGTGCCAGCAGCCAAGATATTAGTAGGGGAAAAGAGACCCAGTACTTC. Protein sequence: CASSQDISRGKETQYF.

The rearrangement joins TRBV2 to TRBJ1-6; D is ambiguous. V was cut by 7 bases and J by 8 bases, with 12 bases left in between. The germline gives CDR1 SNHLY, CDR2 FYNNEI. The length of the CDR3 is 13 residues. The CDR3 here is CASKERTYSPLHF. CDR3 bases: TGTGCCAGCAAGGAGCGGACTTATTCACCCCTCCACTTT.

This chain uses TRBV30 with TRBJ1-4; TRBD1 agrees at 9 bases. The trim removed 3 bases at V and 11 bases at J, leaving 7 bases unmatched. Germline V gene data show CDR1 as GTSNPN and CDR2 as SVGIG (reference sequence). The CDR3 covers 13 residues. DNA of the CDR3: TGTGCCTGGAGACAGACAGGGGGTGAGAAACTGTTTTTT. Protein: CAWRQTGGEKLFF. Supplemented by reference TRBV30 and TRBJ1-4, the full variable domain reads SQTIHQWPATLVQPVGSPLSLECTVEGTSNPNLYWYRQAAGRGLQLLFYSVGIGQISSEVPQNLSASRPQDRQFILSSKKLLLSDSGFYLCAWRQTGGEKLFFGSGTQLSVL.

This clone was seen a few times. The rearrangement links TRBV29-1 to TRBJ1-2; tentatively, D is TRBD1 (5 bases). With 0 bases removed from V and 4 bases from J, the gap between germline ends came to 18 bases. Germline V gene lookup returns CDR1 SQVTM and CDR2 ANQGSEA. The CDR3 covers 16 residues. CDR3 loop: CSVEDEYGGRGYGYTF. The CDR3 coding sequence is TGCAGCGTTGAAGATGAGTACGGGGGACGGGGCTATGGCTACACCTTC.

This chain links TRBV7-2 with TRBJ2-1; 11 bases match TRBD2. Germline CDR1 is SGHTA and CDR2 is FQGNSA. This CDR3 has 16 amino acids. V shed 3 bases and J 5 bases; nucleotides not matched to a gene: 6. CDR3 coding DNA: TGTGCCAGCAGCTTTACCCTAGCGGGAGGTAACAATGAGCAGTTCTTC. It specifies CASSFTLAGGNNEQFF.

The V call is TRBV10-3, the J call TRBJ1-6; possibly TRBD1 for D (6 bases). Trimming stripped 4 bases from V and 7 bases from J, with 14 bases between. This CDR3 region has 15 residues. The germline gives CDR1 ENHRY, CDR2 SYGVKD. The CDR3 DNA sequence: TGTGCCATCAGTGGTCGGAAAGGGACAAATTCACCCCTCCACTTT. As protein: CAISGRKGTNSPLHF.

In DNA, the CDR3 is TGCGCCAGCAGCCCGGGGTGGCAGGTAGCTAACTATGGCTACACCTTC. Translation: CASSPGWQVANYGYTF. The chain is built from TRBV4-1 and TRBJ1-2; D is undetermined. The CDR3 length is 16 residues. Germline assignment: CDR1 MGHRA and CDR2 YSYEKL. The V end was cut by 4 bases, the J end by 0 bases, with 15 bases between.

The chain employs TRBV7-2 and TRBJ1-4; D is possibly TRBD1 (5 bases). The CDR3 consists of 14 residues. Germline values: CDR1 SGHTA, CDR2 FQGNSA. The germline V and J ends were trimmed by 2 bases and 6 bases, with 10 bases remaining between them. This CDR3 reads CASSLPGLDEKLFF. In nucleotides, the CDR3 is TGTGCCAGCAGCTTACCAGGGCTCGATGAAAAACTGTTTTTT.

V is TRBV9 and J is TRBJ1-6, with 7 bases lining up with TRBD1. The CDR3 loop spans 14 amino acids. Germline trimming cut 3 bases from V and 6 bases from J; bases unmatched to any gene: 3. Germline CDR1 and CDR2: SGDLS and YYNGEE. CDR3: CASSAGTANSPLHF. Written as DNA, the CDR3 is TGTGCCAGCAGCGCCGGGACAGCTAATTCACCCCTCCACTTT.

This chain links TRBV4-1 with TRBJ1-5; D might be TRBD1 (5 bases). V was trimmed by 0 bases and J by 2 bases, leaving 8 bases between them. This CDR3 has 15 amino acids. The V gene's germline CDR1 is MGHRA and CDR2 YSYEKL. The CDR3 here is CASSQEQVGNQPQHF. For the CDR3, the DNA is TGCGCCAGCAGCCAAGAACAGGTTGGCAATCAGCCCCAGCATTTT.

Comment on this clone: Other DNA sequences within the sample encode an identical CDR3. J is TRBJ1-2 and V is TRBV5-4, with D possibly TRBD1 on 5 matching bases. The CDR3 runs to 13 residues. V lost 4 bases, J lost 2 bases, and 9 bases lay in between. Germline-derived CDR1 and CDR2 are SGHNT and YYREEE (reference sequence). The DNA for the CDR3 is TGTGCCAGCAGCCCAGACAGCAACTATGGCTACACCTTC. Its protein product is CASSPDSNYGYTF.

This clone is labeled medium-sized (0.01 to 0.1%). This rearrangement joins TRBV9 to TRBJ2-3; 8 nucleotides line up with TRBD2. Germline V gene lookup returns CDR1 SGDLS and CDR2 YYNGEE. Trimming removed 0 bases from V and 5 bases from J; junction bases left unmatched: 2. This CDR3 is built from 14 residues. The DNA of the CDR3 is TGTGCCAGCAGCGTAGGGACTAGCCAAGATACGCAGTATTTT. This sequence encodes CASSVGTSQDTQYF.

Here the CDR3 DNA reads TGTGCCAGCAGCCCAGGGGGCCGATCCTACCAAGAGACCCAGTACTTC. Encoded protein: CASSPGGRSYQETQYF. The chain couples TRBV11-2 to TRBJ2-5; 8 bases are a match to TRBD1. The germline CDR1 and CDR2 sequences are SGHAT and FQNNGV. The CDR3 runs to 16 residues. The ends lost 5 bases at V and 0 bases at J; junction bases unmatched: 8.